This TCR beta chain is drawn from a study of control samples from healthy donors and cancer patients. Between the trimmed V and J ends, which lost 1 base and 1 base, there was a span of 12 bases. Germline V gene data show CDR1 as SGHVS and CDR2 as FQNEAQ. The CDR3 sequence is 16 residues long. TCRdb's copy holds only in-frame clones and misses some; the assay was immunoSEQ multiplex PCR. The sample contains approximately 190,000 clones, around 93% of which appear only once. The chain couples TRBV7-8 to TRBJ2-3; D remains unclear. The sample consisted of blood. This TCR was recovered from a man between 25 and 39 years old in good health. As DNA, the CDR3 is TGTGCCAGCAGCTTAGGCGCTGCTCCAGGCACAGATACGCAGTATTTT. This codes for CASSLGAAPGTDTQYF.